This T cell receptor (beta chain) was profiled in a study of CD4 T cell repertoires in COVID-19. About the study: Relabeled CFSE-low cells, IL-2-expanded for roughly ten days, met spikes from other coronaviruses. Study-wide results and limits: Sharing of several most expanded SARS-CoV-2-reactive clonotypes across memory subsets suggested intraclonal diversification. In SARS-CoV and/or HKU1 spike cultures, between roughly 6 and 26% of SARS-CoV-2 clonotypes reappeared.

For this clone: The antigen is unknown.

The memory T cells were sequenced right after ex vivo isolation, without culture. TCRdb keeps only in-frame clones here, not all; method: immunoSEQ multiplex PCR. In the table there are 7,000 to 8,500 clones, around 84% of which are singletons. Germline CDR1 and CDR2: WSHSY and SAAADI. The CDR3 covers 15 residues. The V and J ends lost 3 bases and 0 bases respectively, with 11 bases between them. This clonotype was obtained from a human donor who had COVID-19. The chain is built from TRBV10-2 and TRBJ1-1, with D possibly TRBD1 on 6 matching bases. The specimen comprised effector memory CD4+ T cells from blood, sampled before the COVID-19 pandemic. CDR3 sequence: CASSDWGGMNTEAFF. The CDR3 nucleotides read TGCGCCAGCAGTGATTGGGGGGGCATGAACACTGAAGCTTTCTTT.